The present TCR beta chain was sequenced within a study of blood T cell repertoires in COVID-19. Authors' processing steps: Cell counts per sample came from amplifying reference gene primers. Method: immunoSEQ multiplex PCR; TCRdb's copy keeps in-frame clones and lacks some. V, J and clone size are those of that table, while D and trimming were read from the DNA. The sample records fewer than 200,000 clones, 70% to 80% being singletons. Germline V lookup: CDR1 SGHTA, CDR2 FQGNSA. V was clipped by 2 bases and J by 5 bases, with 17 bases between them. CDR3 length: 16 amino acids. The source of this sequence is a woman aged 50 to 60 with active or convalescent COVID-19. The gene calls are TRBV7-2 and TRBJ2-3, with D perhaps TRBD2 (6 bases). The source material was peripheral blood. CDR3 sequence: CASSLQVNSGGDTQYF. DNA for the CDR3: TGTGCCAGCAGCTTACAGGTGAATAGCGGAGGAGATACGCAGTATTTT. The entire variable domain, with the rest obtained from reference TRBV7-2 and TRBJ2-3, is as follows: GAGVSQSPSNKVTEKGKDVELRCDPISGHTALYWYRQSLGQGLEFLIYFQGNSAPDKSGLPSDRFSAERTGGSVSTLTIQRTQQEDSAVYLCASSLQVNSGGDTQYFGPGTRLTVL.